This TCR beta chain appears in the sequencing data of a study of T cells after yellow fever vaccination (dated by TCRdb to the late 2010s). Study-level background: Libraries from fractions with low cell numbers were prepared with the SMART-Seq v4 Ultra Low Input RNA kit. Bulk TCR alpha and beta repertoires were sequenced longitudinally to track T-cell clones before and after primary and booster YFV17D yellow fever vaccination. The cohort comprised two healthy male donors, one aged 18 to 30 and one aged 30 to 40 years. Blood was collected at multiple timepoints before and after primary and secondary immunization, and bulk PBMC replicates and cell subsets were isolated.

Synthesis of TCR cDNA relied on 5'RACE template switching, a step that introduced a universal primer site along with unique molecular identifiers. Priming of cDNA synthesis was performed from both the TCR alpha and TCR beta constant segments. Two PCR steps were used to amplify libraries, with sample barcodes and sequencing adapters being added in the second step. Sequencing of libraries was performed on Illumina HiSeq 2500 (2x100 bp) or NovaSeq (2x150 bp). The source study handled its data this way. Reads were demultiplexed and collapsed into UMI consensus sequences with MIGEC, and V(D)J alignment was performed with MiXCR. Vaccine-responding clonotypes were identified with edgeR using replicate PBMC samples, with FDR below 0.01 and a log2 fold change above 5 up to day 15 being required. Bulk clonotypes were assigned CD4 or CD8 identity according to which sequenced CD4 or CD8 repertoire held them at higher abundance. TCRdb's own reprocessing of the public reads used fastp at Q25 and MiXCR and kept productive beta chains. Each CDR3 protein appears once, grouped with its most common genes and DNA. The V and J calls were determined by TCRdb, not by the authors. Within this sample are under 300,000 distinct CDR3 sequences, with about an eighth of them counted one time only. The ten biggest clones cover approximately 0.49% of the sample.

What the authors observed across the whole study: The secondary T-cell response was found to be weaker but faster than the primary response, with a peak reached on day 5 rather than on day 15. Computational filtering was required because FACS-sorted repertoires could contain abundant contaminating clonotypes from the bulk population. After the booster, most clones that had expanded after primary vaccination were detected again (nearly 97% of CD4 and around nine tenths of CD8), suggesting broad maintenance of memory. Because only a couple of donors were included in the study, the extent to which the findings can be generalized is limited. A small fraction of clonotypes appeared in both the CD4 and CD8 compartments, likely as a result of convergent recombination.

According to the study, the label for this sample's treatment or condition signals: live attenuated yellow fever vaccine strain. A standard Ficoll-Paque protocol was used to isolate PBMCs from peripheral blood. CD4 and CD8 T-cell fractions were isolated with Dynabeads CD4 and CD8 positive selection kits. TriZol was used to extract RNA from bulk PBMCs, from CD4 and CD8 fractions, and from dextramer-positive and dextramer-negative fractions. In its sample, this clonotype was seen many times. No cognate antigen has been identified for it. Nothing much larger sits one base from this clone, and base qualities are not available. Including cysteine and phenylalanine, the CDR3 has 16 amino acids. The DNA shown is the 48-base CDR3, in frame from base 1. According to the germline V gene, CDR1 reads SGHTA and CDR2 reads FQGNSA. The trim is 1 base for V and 0 bases for J, with a gap of 11 bases between the germline ends.

The receptor's source is a man aged 25-45 years who received the YFV17D yellow fever vaccine. The sample was CD4+ T cells sorted from PBMCs, taken 45 days after the yellow fever booster vaccination. The rearranged chain carries TRBV7-2 and TRBJ2-3; a weak D assignment points to TRBD2 (5 bases agree). CDR3 sequence: CASSLGLLLSTDTQYF. The DNA sequence is TGTGCCAGCAGCTTAGGACTACTCCTGAGCACAGATACGCAGTATTTT.